This paragraph covers one T cell receptor (beta chain) sequence. Its matching antigen is unknown. The same CDR3 is also encoded by other DNA sequences in this sample. This entry is derived from a study of cytomegalovirus exposure and HLA in healthy donors. Findings and limits, study-wide: It has been reported that TCR beta sequences accurately predicted the HLA-A and HLA-B alleles of most subjects. Follow-up analysis found HLA locus-dependent TCR association rates, highest for DRB1 and lowest for HLA-C. Only CMV serostatus was available as immune exposure information. Sequence variants that were highly shared formed a cluster that was likely a sequencing artifact.

V was shortened by 4 bases and J by 5 bases, with 11 bases between the two germline ends. CDR1 is ENHRY, CDR2 SYGVKD, per germline. This CDR3 has 14 amino acids. This PCR relied on a set of 60 Vbeta primers and 13 Jbeta primers. Clones were read by immunoSEQ multiplex PCR, and TCRdb kept only the in-frame ones, dropping some. The specimen's table records over 100,000 clones. The source of this sequence is a man aged 25 to 40 in good health and CMV-seronegative. V usage is TRBV10-3 and J usage is TRBJ1-4, with D possibly TRBD1 on 5 matching bases. The sample consisted of PBMCs. The CDR3 spells CAISGAGKNEKLFF. CDR3 nucleotides: TGTGCCATCAGTGGGGCAGGGAAGAATGAAAAACTGTTTTTT.